The rows below give T cell receptor beta chains drawn from one sample of a study of shared clonotypes between healthy human individuals. Here immunoSEQ multiplex PCR was the method, and the copy in TCRdb shows in-frame clones only, minus some. This sample has some 1.5 million clones, with approximately 98% found just once. Source material: naive CD4+ T cells sorted from blood. The source is a man aged 25 to 40 in good health. Each CDR3 is given with its conserved first and last residue. The order of the fields is V gene, D gene, J gene, clone size, CDR3 protein, CDR3 DNA. A D gene is named only where the DNA matches it firmly. Clone size appears in some rows only: once, few, many, or a class for an expanded clone.

>TRBV28|TRBD2|TRBJ2-7|-
CASSPPQGLAGSYEQYF
TGTGCCAGCAGTCCCCCTCAGGGACTAGCGGGATCCTACGAGCAGTACTTC
>TRBV19|-|TRBJ1-3|-
CASSIAQTIYF
TGTGCCAGTAGTATTGCCCAGACCATATATTTT
>TRBV7-3|-|TRBJ2-2|-
CASSLNTGELFF
TGTGCCAGCAGCCTCAACACCGGGGAGCTGTTTTTT
>TRBV19|TRBD1|TRBJ2-5|-
CASSTGTGLQETQYF
TGTGCCAGTAGTACCGGGACAGGGCTCCAAGAGACCCAGTACTTC
>TRBV10-3|-|TRBJ2-5|-
CAIKGGTGEETQYF
TGTGCCATCAAGGGGGGGACAGGAGAAGAGACCCAGTACTTC
>TRBV4-3|TRBD1|TRBJ1-2|once
CASSQDRSWDRVYANGYTF
TGCGCCAGCAGCCAAGATAGATCTTGGGACAGGGTCTACGCTAATGGCTACACCTTC
>TRBV9|-|TRBJ2-5|-
CASSEDSTEETQYF
TGTGCCAGCAGCGAGGACAGTACCGAAGAGACCCAGTACTTC
>TRBV7-9|TRBD1|TRBJ2-7|-
CASGKGGRSSYEQYF
TGTGCCAGCGGGAAAGGGGGCCGGAGCTCCTACGAGCAGTACTTC
>TRBV21-1|-|TRBJ2-5|-
CASRQSGNQETQYF
TGTGCCAGCAGGCAGAGCGGGAACCAAGAGACCCAGTACTTC
>TRBV25-1|TRBD1|TRBJ1-1|-
CASNPTTGGNTEAFF
TGTGCCAGCAACCCAACGACAGGGGGGAACACTGAAGCTTTCTTT
>TRBV7-9|TRBD1|TRBJ2-5|-
CASSLVQGNQETQYF
TGTGCCAGCAGCTTAGTACAGGGGAACCAAGAGACCCAGTACTTC
>TRBV4-1|-|TRBJ2-7|-
CASSQGETEYEQYF
TGCGCCAGCAGCCAAGGAGAGACAGAATACGAGCAGTACTTC
>TRBV28|TRBD1|TRBJ2-3|-
CASSLVPAGQGSSGTDTQYF
TGTGCCAGCAGTTTAGTCCCGGCGGGACAGGGCAGTTCCGGCACAGATACGCAGTATTTT
>TRBV11-2|TRBD2|TRBJ2-7|-
CASSLLRLAGGGLYEQYF
TGTGCCAGCAGCTTGCTCCGACTAGCGGGAGGGGGGTTGTACGAGCAGTACTTC
>TRBV5-5|-|TRBJ2-5|-
CASRITGIPQETQYF
TGTGCCAGCAGAATCACAGGGATCCCACAAGAGACCCAGTACTTC
>TRBV4-1|-|TRBJ2-4|-
CASSQLGLAKNIQYF
TGCGCCAGCAGCCAACTGGGTCTAGCCAAAAACATTCAGTACTTC
>TRBV11-2|-|TRBJ1-1|-
CASSLWGGTEAFF
TGTGCCAGCAGCTTATGGGGGGGCACTGAAGCTTTCTTT
>TRBV5-1|-|TRBJ1-1|once
CASSLETRSTEAFF
TGCGCCAGCAGCTTGGAGACACGAAGCACTGAAGCTTTCTTT
>TRBV5-1|TRBD2|TRBJ2-7|-
CASSLGLAGAFTYEQYF
TGCGCCAGCAGCTTAGGGCTAGCGGGAGCTTTTACCTACGAGCAGTACTTC
>TRBV29-1|TRBD2|TRBJ2-1|-
CSVRLAGANAQFF
TGCAGCGTTAGGTTAGCGGGAGCCAATGCGCAGTTCTTC
>TRBV5-1|TRBD1|TRBJ2-7|-
CASNPGQGEQYF
TGCGCCAGCAACCCGGGACAGGGGGAGCAGTACTTC
>TRBV9|TRBD2|TRBJ2-7|-
CASSHSTGGYEQYF
TGTGCCAGCAGCCATAGTACGGGGGGCTACGAGCAGTACTTC